Following are 2 T cell receptor beta chains from one sample sequenced in a study of blood T cell repertoires in COVID-19 (dated by TCRdb to 2020 to 2022). The library was obtained by the immunoSEQ multiplex PCR assay. The table comes from immuneACCESS by way of TCRdb, which keeps in-frame sequences with V and J called. Part of the clones is missing from these tables; in studies checked, under half for an unresolved V gene and the rest for unknown reasons. The sample table holds just over 80,000 clones, of which around 89% were seen once. Jointly, the top ten make up around 1.2% of the sample. The source material was PBMCs or T cells enriched from blood (not recorded which). The source of these receptors is a woman aged 50 to 60 with acute COVID-19.

The chain carries TRBV10-2 and TRBJ2-7; D is undetermined. The CDR3 contains 13 residues. Germline V gene data show CDR1 as WSHSY and CDR2 as SAAADI. Trimming removed 2 bases from V and 4 bases from J, with 9 bases in between. CDR3 region: CASSEPQSYEQYF. The DNA of the CDR3 is TGCGCCAGCAGTGAGCCACAGAGTTACGAGCAGTACTTC.

The chain recombines TRBV5-1 with TRBJ2-2, with 10 nucleotides matching TRBD2. This CDR3 has 15 residues. Germline CDR1 reads SGHRS; CDR2 reads YFSETQ. Losses at the gene ends were 7 bases for V and 7 bases for J; bases not matched to a gene: 10. CDR3 amino acids: CASRATSGNDGELFF. In nucleotides, the CDR3 is TGCGCCAGCCGCGCAACTAGCGGGAATGACGGGGAGCTGTTTTTT. Based on the CDR3 plus reference TRBV5-1 and TRBJ2-2, the full variable domain is KAGVTQTPRYLIKTRGQQVTLSCSPISGHRSVSWYQQTPGQGLQFLFEYFSETQRNKGNFPGRFSGRQFSNSRSEMNVSTLELGDSALYLCASRATSGNDGELFFGEGSRLTVL.